These 21 T cell receptor beta chains were sequenced from one sample in a study of blood T cells in healthy people across ages. Then a second PCR, running about 6 to 12 cycles, was carried out with a sample-barcoded 5' primer and a J-beta primer mix. TCRdb ran MiXCR on the 5' RACE reads and lists one entry per CDR3 protein. Found here are around 1,900,000 distinct CDR3 sequences, 35% to 50% of them singletons; the top ten hold under 30%. The sample was blood. The receptor source for this set is a human donor in good health.

V is TRBV24-1 and J is TRBJ2-5; 7 positions agree with TRBD1. CDR3 size: 15 residues. Germline V gives CDR1 KGHDR, CDR2 SFDVKD. Trimming removed 7 bases from V and 2 bases from J; junction bases left unmatched: 9. In DNA, the CDR3 is TGTGCCACCAGAAAAGACAGGGTCATACAAGAGACCCAGTACTTC. Amino acids: CATRKDRVIQETQYF.

The J gene is TRBJ1-1, the V gene TRBV6-6; D not resolved. The CDR3 is 13 residues long. Trimming pared 3 bases from V and 8 bases from J, leaving 13 bases between. CDR1 and CDR2 from the germline V gene are MNHNY and SVGAGI (reference sequence). In DNA, the CDR3 is TGTGCCAGCAGTTATCGGGCGGAACGGGAAGCTTTCTTT. It encodes CASSYRAEREAFF.

The chain is built from TRBV7-2 and TRBJ2-5, with 7 positions matching TRBD1. The J call is in doubt because the DNA end fits TRBJ2-7 better. The CDR3 totals 16 residues. Looked up from germline, CDR1 is SGHTA and CDR2 is FQGNSA. Written as DNA, the CDR3 is TGTGCCAGCAGCTCGCAGACAGGGTGGGTTGCCTACGAGCAGTACTTC. Its translation: CASSSQTGWVAYEQYF.

This clonotype was seen only once. The CDR3 nucleotides read TGTGCCAGCAGCCCGTCAGGCCGGGGGTACTCCTACGAGCAGTACTTC. Translating gives CASSPSGRGYSYEQYF. The chain is built from TRBV28 and TRBJ2-7; D might be TRBD2 (6 bases). CDR1 is MDHEN and CDR2 is SYDVKM in the germline V gene. The CDR3 runs to 16 residues. With 6 bases removed from V and 0 bases from J, the gap between germline ends came to 18 bases.

The chain couples TRBV10-3 to TRBJ2-3; 10 bases agree with TRBD2. The germline V gene has CDR1 ENHRY and CDR2 SYGVKD. J was trimmed by 6 bases and V by 9 bases; bases with no gene match: 15. The CDR3 extends over 16 amino acids. CDR3 bases: TGTGCCATTCTAGCGGGGGCGGTGACGGGATCGGATACGCAGTATTTT. Its translation: CAILAGAVTGSDTQYF.

The J gene is TRBJ1-2, the V gene TRBV24-1; D is possibly TRBD1 (5 bases). Trimming took off 12 bases at V and 4 bases at J, with 20 bases between the two ends. The CDR3 loop spans 14 amino acids. Germline V gene lookup returns CDR1 KGHDR and CDR2 SFDVKD. Written as DNA, the CDR3 is TGTGCCGCCGCTCCCTCAGGGTCCTCCTATGGCTACACCTTC. Translation gives CAAAPSGSSYGYTF.

Notes on this clonotype: This CDR3 is missing its conserved last phenylalanine or tryptophan, likely due to a read error. The J gene is TRBJ2-4, the V gene TRBV29-1; 7 bases fit TRBD1. The DNA end lines up better with TRBJ2-5; the J call may be wrong. This CDR3 region has 14 residues. Germline loops: CDR1 SQVTM, CDR2 ANQGSEA. CDR3 DNA: TGCAGCGTCTCTTATACAGGGGCTAAAGAGACCCAGTACTGC. Protein: CSVSYTGAKETQYC.

This clonotype was counted between two and nine times. V gene TRBV9 combines with J gene TRBJ1-5; tentatively, D is TRBD1 (5 bases). Germline CDR1 and CDR2: SGDLS and YYNGEE. This CDR3 has 15 amino acids. Deletions cut 4 bases from V and 7 bases from J, with 18 bases between. The DNA for the CDR3 is TGTGCCAGCAGCCCCCGTGCAGGGATGGGGCAGCCCCAGCATTTT. Protein sequence: CASSPRAGMGQPQHF.

The chain couples TRBV10-3 to TRBJ2-3, with 10 nucleotides matching TRBD2. Trimming at V came to 6 bases and at J to 3 bases, leaving 6 bases not matched to a gene. The CDR3 contains 15 residues. Germline V gene data show CDR1 as ENHRY and CDR2 as SYGVKD. The CDR3 here is CAIRAALAGTDTQYF. The CDR3 region has the DNA TGTGCCATCAGGGCAGCACTAGCGGGGACAGATACGCAGTATTTT.

The V gene is TRBV24-1, the J gene TRBJ2-1; the match to TRBD1 covers 9 bases. This CDR3 is 16 amino acids long. CDR1 and CDR2 (germline): KGHDR, SFDVKD. V shed 0 bases and J 5 bases; nucleotides not matched to a gene: 4. CDR3 residues: CATSDLGGQGNNEQFF. CDR3 nucleotides: TGTGCCACCAGTGATTTGGGGGGACAGGGTAACAATGAGCAGTTCTTC.

CDR3 amino acids: CASVGTGLIKLSYEQYF. CDR3 in DNA: TGTGCCAGCGTAGGGACAGGGTTAATTAAACTATCCTACGAGCAGTACTTC. The gene calls are TRBV6-6 and TRBJ2-7; 9 nucleotides align to TRBD1. CDR1 and CDR2 (germline): MNHNY, SVGAGI (reference sequence). Losses at the gene ends were 8 bases for V and 1 base for J; bases not matched to a gene: 15. This CDR3 spans 17 amino acids.

This chain joins TRBV5-1 and TRBJ2-1; D unclear. Germline loops: CDR1 SGHRS, CDR2 YFSETQ. The CDR3 consists of 15 residues. The V gene lost 2 bases and the J gene lost 4 bases, with 13 bases spanning the gap. The CDR3 nucleotides are TGCGCCAGCAGCTTCCTTAAGGGCAGTTACAATGAGCAGTTCTTC. Protein product: CASSFLKGSYNEQFF.

This clonotype was seen a few times. The genes are TRBV12-3 or TRBV12-4 and TRBJ2-1; 10 nucleotides align to TRBD2. Trimming at V came to 7 bases and at J to 4 bases, leaving 7 bases not matched to a gene. The CDR3 spans 15 residues. CDR3 in amino acids: CASTSSGGRYNEQFF. CDR3 nucleotides: TGTGCCAGCACCTCTAGCGGGGGCCGTTACAATGAGCAGTTCTTC.

V and J are TRBV6-2 or TRBV6-3 and TRBJ2-1; either TRBD1 or TRBD2 may fit D (5 bases each). The CDR3 has 13 amino acids. Per the germline V gene, CDR1 is MNHEY and CDR2 is SVGEGT. Deletions cut 2 bases from V and 13 bases from J, with 15 bases between. CDR3 amino acids: CASSYDVRDPQFF. The CDR3 DNA is TGTGCCAGCAGTTACGACGTTCGGGACCCCCAGTTCTTC.

V is TRBV4-1 and J is TRBJ1-1, with unresolved D. This CDR3 contains 12 residues. The V end lost 2 bases, the J end lost 8 bases, and 9 bases lay between the germline ends. Germline V gene lookup returns CDR1 MGHRA and CDR2 YSYEKL. The CDR3 protein is CASSQLAGEAFF. CDR3 nucleotide sequence: TGCGCCAGCAGCCAACTTGCGGGGGAAGCTTTCTTT.

The chain is built from TRBV24-1 and TRBJ2-1; D could derive from TRBD1 or TRBD2 (6 bases each). Trimming pared 3 bases from V and 5 bases from J, leaving 19 bases between. CDR3 length equals 17 residues. CDR1 and CDR2 from the germline V gene are KGHDR and SFDVKD. The DNA of the CDR3 is TGTGCCACCAGTGATCCCTGCAGGGGACTCCTTAACAATGAGCAGTTCTTC. Its protein product is CATSDPCRGLLNNEQFF.

This clonotype came up a few times. The gene calls are TRBV12-3 or TRBV12-4 and TRBJ1-2, with a tentative D call TRBD1 (5 bases). The length of the CDR3 is 15 residues. V lost 6 bases and J 3 bases, leaving 17 bases between the germline ends. CDR3: CASSWAGTPDYGYTF. CDR3 coding DNA: TGTGCCAGCAGCTGGGCGGGGACGCCTGACTATGGCTACACCTTC.

This clonotype was seen at least ten times. This rearrangement joins TRBV20-1 to TRBJ1-2; TRBD1 might be the D (6 bases). CDR1 is DFQATT, CDR2 SNEGSKA, per germline (reference sequence). The CDR3 length is 14 residues. V lost 5 bases, J lost 4 bases, and 17 bases lay in between. In nucleotides, the CDR3 is TGCAGTGCTTCGAGAGAGGGGGGGGGCTATGGCTACACCTTC. Its translation: CSASREGGGYGYTF.

The gene calls are TRBV20-1 and TRBJ1-6, with TRBD1 identical over 10 bases. This CDR3 contains 17 residues. Germline CDR1 reads DFQATT; CDR2 reads SNEGSKA (reference sequence). J lost 10 bases, V lost 2 bases, and 14 bases had no gene match. The CDR3 coding sequence is TGCAGTGCTAGACCCATCCAGGGACAGGGGAAAGGATCACCCCTCCACTTT. This gives the protein CSARPIQGQGKGSPLHF.

The sample holds one count of this clonotype. The V call is TRBV9, the J call TRBJ1-1, with 10 bases identical to TRBD1. The germline V gene has CDR1 SGDLS and CDR2 YYNGEE. V lost 1 base to trimming and J lost 4 bases; unmatched junction nucleotides: 4. This CDR3 is built from 15 residues. DNA of the CDR3: TGTGCCAGCAGCGTAACCGGGACAGGGGTCACTGAAGCTTTCTTT. This codes for CASSVTGTGVTEAFF.

This chain connects TRBV5-1 to TRBJ2-1; D remains ambiguous. The germline V and J ends were trimmed by 0 bases and 7 bases, with 8 bases remaining between them. In germline, CDR1 is SGHRS, CDR2 YFSETQ. CDR3 length equals 13 residues. CDR3 protein: CASSLESPNEQFF. CDR3 DNA sequence: TGCGCCAGCAGCTTGGAATCGCCTAATGAGCAGTTCTTC.